A selection of T cell receptor beta chains follows, all from one sample in a study of T cells in Graves' hyperthyroidism and ophthalmopathy. TCRdb passed the multiplex PCR reads through MiXCR, listing each CDR3 protein once. The sample includes just under 750,000 distinct CDR3 sequences, about a third of them seen just once. Sequenced input: blood. All receptors derive from a woman aged 40 to 55 with Graves' hyperthyroidism. CDR3s include the opening cysteine and the closing phenylalanine or tryptophan. A D gene is named only where the DNA matches it firmly. Where a row states a size, it is once, few, many or the class of an expanded clone; other rows omit it.

>many|TRBD2|TRBJ2-7|TRBV24-1
TGTGCCACCAGTGATGCGGGGGGCTCCTACGAGCAGTACTTC
CATSDAGGSYEQYF
>many|TRBD1|TRBJ2-5|TRBV4-1
TGCGCCAGCAGCCTCGGGGACAGACAAGAGACCCAGTACTTC
CASSLGDRQETQYF
>-|TRBD1|TRBJ2-3|TRBV5-1
TGCGCCAGCAGCAGCGGAGCCGGGACAGCTAGCACAGATACGCAGTATTTT
CASSSGAGTASTDTQYF
>many|TRBD1|TRBJ1-2|TRBV20-1
TGCAGTGCTAGTCGGGCCTACCGGGACAGGTCCACCTTC
CSASRAYRDRSTF
>-|TRBD2|TRBJ2-5|TRBV7-9
TGTGCCAGCAGCCCCGGGCTAGCGGGGTCCAGGTACCAAGAGACCCAGTACTTC
CASSPGLAGSRYQETQYF
>many|-|TRBJ1-2|TRBV2
TGTGCCAGCAGCAGTGGACAGAGGGAGTTC
CASSSGQREF
>-|-|TRBJ2-5|TRBV15
TGTGCCACCAGCAGAGTGGAGACCCAGTACTTC
CATSRVETQYF
>-|-|TRBJ2-7|TRBV6-5
TGTGCCAGCAGTTTATTTCGGGGCTCCTACGAGCAGTACTTC
CASSLFRGSYEQYF
>many|-|TRBJ2-6|TRBV2
TGTGCCAGCAGAATAGAGGTCGGGGCCAACGTCCTGACTTTC
CASRIEVGANVLTF
>many|TRBD1|TRBJ1-1|TRBV7-3
TGTGCCAGCAGCACGACAGGGGACACTGAAGCTTTCTTT
CASSTTGDTEAFF